The sequence of this TCR beta chain was determined in a study of blood T cell repertoires in COVID-19. This CDR3 region has 15 residues. V lost 0 bases and J lost 1, with 10 bases in between. CDR1 is SGHDT and CDR2 is YYEEEE in the germline V gene. The assay was immunoSEQ multiplex PCR, and TCRdb's table has in-frame clones only and misses some. The table lists 100,000 to 150,000 clones, 86% of them singletons. This rearrangement joins TRBV5-6 to TRBJ1-2; a possible D gene is TRBD1 (6 bases). The sequence was obtained from a woman between 45 and 65 years old who had recovered from COVID-19. The specimen was PBMCs or T cells enriched from blood (not recorded which). The CDR3 nucleotides are TGTGCCAGCAGCTTGGAGGCAGGGGTTAACTATGGCTACACCTTC. Residues: CASSLEAGVNYGYTF. The full variable domain, rest sourced from reference TRBV5-6 and TRBJ1-2, is DAGVTQSPTHLIKTRGQQVTLRCSPKSGHDTVSWYQQALGQGPQFIFQYYEEEERQRGNFPDRFSGHQFPNYSSELNVNALLLGDSALYLCASSLEAGVNYGYTFGSGTRLTVV.